Presented here are 18 T cell receptor beta chains from one specimen sequenced in a study of beta chain features in type 1 diabetes. Regarding the study as a whole: There was a moderate but significant shortening of TCRB CDR3s in all four CD4+ subsets of Type 1 diabetes patients.

Expressed TCRB transcripts were sequenced because the isolated RNA had all been reverse transcribed beforehand. Only in-frame clones appear in the TCRdb table, and some are missing; sequencing was by immunoSEQ multiplex PCR. Of more than 250,000 clones listed, 24% are singletons. These receptors are not linked to any known antigen. The sequencing input was naive CD4+ T cells from blood. These receptors were obtained from a woman younger than 45 with type 1 diabetes.

The chain is built from TRBV29-1 and TRBJ2-1, with 10 positions matching TRBD2. The V gene end was trimmed by 8 bases and the J gene end by 10 bases; junction bases not matched to a gene: 17. Germline CDR1 SQVTM, CDR2 ANQGSEA. CDR3 length: 15 amino acids. This chain's CDR3 is CSSRAGGPLIDEQFF. Here the CDR3 DNA reads TGCAGCTCACGAGCGGGAGGGCCCCTGATTGACGAGCAGTTCTTC.

This clone has only a few counts. This sequence joins TRBV9 and TRBJ2-7; 8 bases align to TRBD2. Germline V gene data show CDR1 as SGDLS and CDR2 as YYNGEE. J gave up 5 bases and V 2 bases, and 3 bases lay outside the gene matches. This CDR3 contains 13 residues. The CDR3 sequence: CASSVLAGDEQYF. The CDR3 nucleotides read TGTGCCAGCAGCGTTCTAGCGGGCGACGAGCAGTACTTC.

In this sample, this clone turned up a few times. The chain employs TRBV6-5 and TRBJ2-7, with a weak D call TRBD2 (6 bases). Germline V gene lookup returns CDR1 MNHEY and CDR2 SVGAGI. V shed 5 bases and J shed 0 bases, with 14 bases lying between them. The CDR3 is made up of 15 amino acids. For the CDR3, the DNA is TGTGCCAGCAGTCTACGGGACTCGAGCTCCTACGAGCAGTACTTC. Translating it yields CASSLRDSSSYEQYF.

This clone has a handful of counts. V usage is TRBV7-2 and J usage is TRBJ2-7; D remains ambiguous. Between the trimmed V and J ends, which lost 1 base and 2 bases, there was a span of 3 bases. The CDR3 sequence is 12 residues long. The germline gives CDR1 SGHTA, CDR2 FQGNSA. The CDR3, as DNA: TGTGCCAGCAGCTTAGATACCTACGAGCAGTACTTC. It encodes CASSLDTYEQYF.

The rearrangement links TRBV4-2 to TRBJ2-5, with 9 bases lining up with TRBD1. Trimming cost V 1 base and J 3 bases; bases outside gene matches: 9. Germline CDR1 and CDR2: LGHNA and YNFKEQ. CDR3 length equals 17 residues. CDR3 DNA sequence: TGTGCCAGCAGCCAAGCCGGGGGACAGGGAGGCGAAGAGACCCAGTACTTC. The encoded protein is CASSQAGGQGGEETQYF.

This sequence joins TRBV7-9 and TRBJ1-5; no clear D. V gave up 1 base and J gave up 2 bases, with 12 bases separating them. This CDR3 comprises 16 residues. Germline lookup yields CDR1 SEHNR and CDR2 FQNEAQ (reference sequence). DNA of the CDR3: TGTGCCAGCAGCTTAGAGGGAGCGGGAGGCAATCAGCCCCAGCATTTT. Its protein is CASSLEGAGGNQPQHF.

The rearrangement links TRBV7-3 to TRBJ1-2, with 8 bases fitting TRBD1. The CDR3 runs to 15 residues. Germline-derived CDR1 and CDR2 are SGHTA and FQGTGA. Trimming at V came to 5 bases and at J to 3 bases, leaving 8 bases not matched to a gene. The CDR3 region is CASSPRQGPDYGYTF. The DNA of the CDR3 is TGTGCCAGCAGCCCAAGACAGGGGCCTGACTATGGCTACACCTTC.

The chain recombines TRBV7-9 with TRBJ1-2, with 8 bases aligning to TRBD1. This CDR3 contains 13 residues. The V gene's germline CDR1 is SEHNR and CDR2 FQNEAQ (reference sequence). The V segment lost 5 bases and the J segment 8 bases; nucleotides outside the gene matches: 7. CDR3 amino acids: CASSVDRGGGYTF. The DNA of the CDR3 is TGTGCCAGCAGCGTAGACAGGGGAGGCGGCTACACCTTC.

In the case of this clone: This sample includes further DNA sequences coding for the same CDR3. The chain carries TRBV5-1 and TRBJ1-1; D might be TRBD1 (5 bases). The ends were cut back, 4 bases at V and 1 base at J, with 8 bases in the middle. The CDR3 contains 13 residues. Per the germline V gene, CDR1 is SGHRS and CDR2 is YFSETQ. CDR3 sequence (DNA): TGCGCCAGCAGCCCCGGACAGAACACTGAAGCTTTCTTT. This codes for CASSPGQNTEAFF. The complete variable domain, with remaining parts taken from reference TRBV5-1 and TRBJ1-1, reads KAGVTQTPRYLIKTRGQQVTLSCSPISGHRSVSWYQQTPGQGLQFLFEYFSETQRNKGNFPGRFSGRQFSNSRSEMNVSTLELGDSALYLCASSPGQNTEAFFGQGTRLTVV.

The genes are TRBV4-1 and TRBJ2-6; TRBD1 aligns across 8 bases. V lost 0 bases and J lost 0; bases outside the gene matches: 10. CDR3 length: 20 residues. CDR1 and CDR2 (germline): MGHRA, YSYEKL. The CDR3 DNA sequence: TGCGCCAGCAGCCAAGATGGGCGGGACAGGCCCAGCTCTGGGGCCAACGTCCTGACTTTC. Amino acid sequence: CASSQDGRDRPSSGANVLTF.

The chain combines TRBV27 with TRBJ1-2; tentative D call: TRBD1 (5 bases). This CDR3 contains 13 residues. From germline, CDR1 is MNHEY and CDR2 SMNVEV (reference sequence). Trimming left V 4 bases short and J 8 bases short, with 14 bases between. The CDR3 protein is CASSSEGASGYTF. The CDR3 nucleotides read TGTGCCAGCAGTTCCGAAGGGGCGTCAGGCTACACCTTC.

This clone has a handful of counts. The chain employs TRBV5-1 and TRBJ2-6; no firm D call. The CDR3 loop spans 15 amino acids. Germline V gene data show CDR1 as SGHRS and CDR2 as YFSETQ. The ends were cut back, 4 bases at V and 0 bases at J, with 8 bases in the middle. This chain's CDR3 is CASSLRSSGANVLTF. The CDR3 nucleotides are TGCGCCAGCAGCCTCAGGTCCTCTGGGGCCAACGTCCTGACTTTC.

J is TRBJ2-7 and V is TRBV4-1, with 8 positions matching TRBD2. V lost 3 bases and J lost 5; bases outside the gene matches: 12. CDR3 length: 16 amino acids. Germline V gene data show CDR1 as MGHRA and CDR2 as YSYEKL. CDR3 loop: CASSQGRGGAVDEQYF. The CDR3 DNA follows: TGCGCCAGCAGCCAGGGCCGGGGGGGAGCAGTCGACGAGCAGTACTTC.

CDR3 DNA: TGTGCCACCAGCAGAGAAGGACTAGCGGGAGTCTATGAGCAGTTCTTC. Its protein is CATSREGLAGVYEQFF. The V and J genes are TRBV15 and TRBJ2-1; 13 bases fit TRBD2. The V segment lost 0 bases and the J segment 8 bases; nucleotides outside the gene matches: 4. The CDR3 spans 16 residues. Per germline, CDR1 LNHNV and CDR2 YYDKDF (reference sequence).

The chain recombines TRBV7-9 with TRBJ2-1; D is possibly TRBD2 (5 bases). This CDR3 spans 13 amino acids. V dropped 7 bases and J dropped 4 bases, with 11 bases sitting between them. The germline V gene has CDR1 SEHNR and CDR2 FQNEAQ (reference sequence). For the CDR3, the DNA is TGTGCCAGCACCTCAGGCGGGTACAATGAGCAGTTCTTC. It codes for CASTSGGYNEQFF.

The chain links TRBV29-1 to TRBJ1-2, with 8 bases fitting TRBD1. Germline V gene lookup returns CDR1 SQVTM and CDR2 ANQGSEA. CDR3 length equals 12 residues. Trimming at V came to 4 bases and at J to 4 bases, leaving 2 bases not matched to a gene. CDR3 in DNA: TGCAGCGTTGCAGGGGGCAGCTATGGCTACACCTTC. Amino acid sequence: CSVAGGSYGYTF.

This chain links TRBV6-5 with TRBJ1-1; a possible D gene is TRBD1 (5 bases). V was pared by 2 bases and J by 3 bases, with 10 bases between. The CDR3 is 14 residues long. CDR1 is MNHEY, CDR2 SVGAGI, per germline. The DNA of the CDR3 is TGTGCCAGCAGTTACCTGGGGGGGGACACTGAAGCTTTCTTT. Protein product: CASSYLGGDTEAFF.

V and J are TRBV30 and TRBJ1-1; D possibly corresponds to TRBD1 (6 bases). The CDR3 has 11 residues. Per the germline V gene, CDR1 is GTSNPN and CDR2 is SVGIG (reference sequence). With 5 bases removed from V and 6 bases from J, the gap between germline ends came to 10 bases. CDR3 protein: CAWAQGPEAFF. CDR3 nucleotides: TGTGCCTGGGCACAGGGTCCTGAAGCTTTCTTT. Filled out from reference TRBV30 and TRBJ1-1, the complete variable domain reads SQTIHQWPATLVQPVGSPLSLECTVEGTSNPNLYWYRQAAGRGLQLLFYSVGIGQISSEVPQNLSASRPQDRQFILSSKKLLLSDSGFYLCAWAQGPEAFFGQGTRLTVV.